The rows below give T cell receptor beta chains drawn from one sample of a study of lung T cells in sarcoidosis with Löfgren's syndrome. TCRdb processed the reads anew with MiXCR; each CDR3 protein has one entry. Of more than 50,000 distinct CDR3 sequences in the sample, 21% were seen once. The sequenced sample was CD4+ T cells from PBMCs. The receptor source for this set is a human donor with sarcoidosis (Löfgren's syndrome or another form), or a control subject (not recorded which). Both conserved end residues are part of each CDR3. The order of the fields is D gene, J gene, clone size, V gene, CDR3 protein, CDR3 DNA. D genes are given only for firm matches. Part of the rows lack a size; the others show once, few, many or a class for expanded clones.

d_call: NA
j_call: TRBJ1-1
clone_size: many
v_call: TRBV6-1
cdr3_aa: CASSRRTYTEAFF
cdr3_nt: TGTGCCAGCAGTCGACGGACTTACACTGAAGCTTTCTTT

d_call: NA
j_call: TRBJ2-3
clone_size: NA
v_call: TRBV7-9
cdr3_aa: CASSSRFVGVGLVDTQYF
cdr3_nt: TGTGCCAGCAGCTCCCGCTTTGTGGGAGTGGGTCTTGTAGATACGCAGTATTTT

d_call: TRBD2
j_call: TRBJ2-1
clone_size: few
v_call: TRBV12-3/TRBV12-4
cdr3_aa: CASSQSLTSGFYNEQFF
cdr3_nt: TGTGCCAGCAGTCAATCCCTCACTAGCGGGTTTTACAATGAGCAGTTCTTC

d_call: TRBD2
j_call: TRBJ2-3
clone_size: many
v_call: TRBV24-1
cdr3_aa: CATSGTSGGADGADTQYF
cdr3_nt: TGTGCCACCAGTGGGACTAGCGGGGGGGCGGATGGCGCAGATACGCAGTATTTT

d_call: TRBD2
j_call: TRBJ2-3
clone_size: NA
v_call: TRBV11-2
cdr3_aa: CASSRGLGPDTQYF
cdr3_nt: TGTGCCAGCAGCCGTGGACTAGGGCCAGATACGCAGTATTTT

d_call: NA
j_call: TRBJ2-7
clone_size: NA
v_call: TRBV4-1
cdr3_aa: CASSQVFGAAYKQYF
cdr3_nt: TGCGCCAGCAGCCAAGTTTTCGGAGCGGCCTACAAGCAGTACTTC

d_call: NA
j_call: TRBJ2-3
clone_size: medium-sized
v_call: TRBV6-1
cdr3_aa: CASRNSDTQYF
cdr3_nt: TGTGCCAGCAGGAACTCAGATACGCAGTATTTT

d_call: NA
j_call: TRBJ1-5
clone_size: NA
v_call: TRBV4-1
cdr3_aa: CASSQGVIRVEQPQHF
cdr3_nt: TGCGCCAGCAGCCAAGGTGTGATCAGGGTAGAGCAGCCCCAGCATTTT

d_call: NA
j_call: TRBJ2-1
clone_size: NA
v_call: TRBV18
cdr3_aa: CASSRGIYNEQFF
cdr3_nt: TGTGCCAGCTCACGCGGGATCTACAATGAGCAGTTCTTC

d_call: TRBD1
j_call: TRBJ2-6
clone_size: many
v_call: TRBV4-3
cdr3_aa: CASSQDIPGGSGANVLTF
cdr3_nt: TGCGCCAGCAGCCAAGATATACCAGGGGGCTCTGGGGCCAACGTCCTGACTTTC

d_call: TRBD2
j_call: TRBJ2-3
clone_size: many
v_call: TRBV28
cdr3_aa: CASKAKRGHTDTQYF
cdr3_nt: TGTGCCAGCAAAGCGAAGCGGGGCCACACAGATACGCAGTATTTT

d_call: NA
j_call: TRBJ1-4
clone_size: many
v_call: TRBV15
cdr3_aa: CATSRDRRLSNEKLFF
cdr3_nt: TGTGCCACCAGCAGAGATCGGAGACTGAGTAATGAAAAACTGTTTTTT

d_call: NA
j_call: TRBJ2-7
clone_size: NA
v_call: TRBV7-2
cdr3_aa: CASSFPGTFYEQYF
cdr3_nt: TGTGCCAGCAGCTTCCCCGGGACTTTCTACGAGCAGTACTTC

d_call: TRBD2
j_call: TRBJ2-3
clone_size: few
v_call: TRBV5-1
cdr3_aa: CASSRGDWTDTQYF
cdr3_nt: TGCGCCAGCAGCCGGGGGGATTGGACAGATACGCAGTATTTT

d_call: TRBD2
j_call: TRBJ2-5
clone_size: few
v_call: TRBV7-3
cdr3_aa: CASSLDSWPLAATQETQYF
cdr3_nt: TGTGCCAGCAGCTTAGATTCTTGGCCACTAGCGGCAACACAAGAGACCCAGTACTTC

d_call: NA
j_call: TRBJ2-1
clone_size: few
v_call: TRBV24-1
cdr3_aa: CATWGTDEQFF
cdr3_nt: TGTGCCACCTGGGGGACGGATGAGCAGTTCTTC

d_call: NA
j_call: TRBJ2-1
clone_size: many
v_call: TRBV27
cdr3_aa: CASSPGWAEQFF
cdr3_nt: TGTGCCAGCAGTCCCGGTTGGGCTGAGCAGTTCTTC

d_call: TRBD1
j_call: TRBJ1-5
clone_size: many
v_call: TRBV2
cdr3_aa: CASSRTGDTQPQHF
cdr3_nt: TGTGCCAGCAGTCGTACAGGGGATACTCAGCCCCAGCATTTT

d_call: NA
j_call: TRBJ1-1
clone_size: once
v_call: TRBV6-1
cdr3_aa: CASSLRENIEAIF
cdr3_nt: TGTGCCAGCAGTCTGAGGGAGAACATTGAAGCTATCTTT

d_call: TRBD2
j_call: TRBJ2-1
clone_size: many
v_call: TRBV7-9
cdr3_aa: CASSPGTTSFNEQFF
cdr3_nt: TGTGCCAGCAGCCCCGGGACTACCTCTTTCAATGAGCAGTTCTTC